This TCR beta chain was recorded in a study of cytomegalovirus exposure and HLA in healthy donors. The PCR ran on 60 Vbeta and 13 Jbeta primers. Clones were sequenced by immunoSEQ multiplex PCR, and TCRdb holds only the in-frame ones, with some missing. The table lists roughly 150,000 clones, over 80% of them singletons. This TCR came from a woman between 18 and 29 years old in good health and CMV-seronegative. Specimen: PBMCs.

The CDR3 spells CASSFAPPSYGYTF. CDR3 nucleotide sequence: TGTGCCAGCAGTTTCGCGCCTCCGTCCTATGGCTACACCTTC. The chain uses TRBV28 and TRBJ1-2; D is ambiguous. Germline loops: CDR1 MDHEN, CDR2 SYDVKM. This CDR3 contains 14 residues. Trimming took off 3 bases at V and 4 bases at J, with 12 bases between the two ends.